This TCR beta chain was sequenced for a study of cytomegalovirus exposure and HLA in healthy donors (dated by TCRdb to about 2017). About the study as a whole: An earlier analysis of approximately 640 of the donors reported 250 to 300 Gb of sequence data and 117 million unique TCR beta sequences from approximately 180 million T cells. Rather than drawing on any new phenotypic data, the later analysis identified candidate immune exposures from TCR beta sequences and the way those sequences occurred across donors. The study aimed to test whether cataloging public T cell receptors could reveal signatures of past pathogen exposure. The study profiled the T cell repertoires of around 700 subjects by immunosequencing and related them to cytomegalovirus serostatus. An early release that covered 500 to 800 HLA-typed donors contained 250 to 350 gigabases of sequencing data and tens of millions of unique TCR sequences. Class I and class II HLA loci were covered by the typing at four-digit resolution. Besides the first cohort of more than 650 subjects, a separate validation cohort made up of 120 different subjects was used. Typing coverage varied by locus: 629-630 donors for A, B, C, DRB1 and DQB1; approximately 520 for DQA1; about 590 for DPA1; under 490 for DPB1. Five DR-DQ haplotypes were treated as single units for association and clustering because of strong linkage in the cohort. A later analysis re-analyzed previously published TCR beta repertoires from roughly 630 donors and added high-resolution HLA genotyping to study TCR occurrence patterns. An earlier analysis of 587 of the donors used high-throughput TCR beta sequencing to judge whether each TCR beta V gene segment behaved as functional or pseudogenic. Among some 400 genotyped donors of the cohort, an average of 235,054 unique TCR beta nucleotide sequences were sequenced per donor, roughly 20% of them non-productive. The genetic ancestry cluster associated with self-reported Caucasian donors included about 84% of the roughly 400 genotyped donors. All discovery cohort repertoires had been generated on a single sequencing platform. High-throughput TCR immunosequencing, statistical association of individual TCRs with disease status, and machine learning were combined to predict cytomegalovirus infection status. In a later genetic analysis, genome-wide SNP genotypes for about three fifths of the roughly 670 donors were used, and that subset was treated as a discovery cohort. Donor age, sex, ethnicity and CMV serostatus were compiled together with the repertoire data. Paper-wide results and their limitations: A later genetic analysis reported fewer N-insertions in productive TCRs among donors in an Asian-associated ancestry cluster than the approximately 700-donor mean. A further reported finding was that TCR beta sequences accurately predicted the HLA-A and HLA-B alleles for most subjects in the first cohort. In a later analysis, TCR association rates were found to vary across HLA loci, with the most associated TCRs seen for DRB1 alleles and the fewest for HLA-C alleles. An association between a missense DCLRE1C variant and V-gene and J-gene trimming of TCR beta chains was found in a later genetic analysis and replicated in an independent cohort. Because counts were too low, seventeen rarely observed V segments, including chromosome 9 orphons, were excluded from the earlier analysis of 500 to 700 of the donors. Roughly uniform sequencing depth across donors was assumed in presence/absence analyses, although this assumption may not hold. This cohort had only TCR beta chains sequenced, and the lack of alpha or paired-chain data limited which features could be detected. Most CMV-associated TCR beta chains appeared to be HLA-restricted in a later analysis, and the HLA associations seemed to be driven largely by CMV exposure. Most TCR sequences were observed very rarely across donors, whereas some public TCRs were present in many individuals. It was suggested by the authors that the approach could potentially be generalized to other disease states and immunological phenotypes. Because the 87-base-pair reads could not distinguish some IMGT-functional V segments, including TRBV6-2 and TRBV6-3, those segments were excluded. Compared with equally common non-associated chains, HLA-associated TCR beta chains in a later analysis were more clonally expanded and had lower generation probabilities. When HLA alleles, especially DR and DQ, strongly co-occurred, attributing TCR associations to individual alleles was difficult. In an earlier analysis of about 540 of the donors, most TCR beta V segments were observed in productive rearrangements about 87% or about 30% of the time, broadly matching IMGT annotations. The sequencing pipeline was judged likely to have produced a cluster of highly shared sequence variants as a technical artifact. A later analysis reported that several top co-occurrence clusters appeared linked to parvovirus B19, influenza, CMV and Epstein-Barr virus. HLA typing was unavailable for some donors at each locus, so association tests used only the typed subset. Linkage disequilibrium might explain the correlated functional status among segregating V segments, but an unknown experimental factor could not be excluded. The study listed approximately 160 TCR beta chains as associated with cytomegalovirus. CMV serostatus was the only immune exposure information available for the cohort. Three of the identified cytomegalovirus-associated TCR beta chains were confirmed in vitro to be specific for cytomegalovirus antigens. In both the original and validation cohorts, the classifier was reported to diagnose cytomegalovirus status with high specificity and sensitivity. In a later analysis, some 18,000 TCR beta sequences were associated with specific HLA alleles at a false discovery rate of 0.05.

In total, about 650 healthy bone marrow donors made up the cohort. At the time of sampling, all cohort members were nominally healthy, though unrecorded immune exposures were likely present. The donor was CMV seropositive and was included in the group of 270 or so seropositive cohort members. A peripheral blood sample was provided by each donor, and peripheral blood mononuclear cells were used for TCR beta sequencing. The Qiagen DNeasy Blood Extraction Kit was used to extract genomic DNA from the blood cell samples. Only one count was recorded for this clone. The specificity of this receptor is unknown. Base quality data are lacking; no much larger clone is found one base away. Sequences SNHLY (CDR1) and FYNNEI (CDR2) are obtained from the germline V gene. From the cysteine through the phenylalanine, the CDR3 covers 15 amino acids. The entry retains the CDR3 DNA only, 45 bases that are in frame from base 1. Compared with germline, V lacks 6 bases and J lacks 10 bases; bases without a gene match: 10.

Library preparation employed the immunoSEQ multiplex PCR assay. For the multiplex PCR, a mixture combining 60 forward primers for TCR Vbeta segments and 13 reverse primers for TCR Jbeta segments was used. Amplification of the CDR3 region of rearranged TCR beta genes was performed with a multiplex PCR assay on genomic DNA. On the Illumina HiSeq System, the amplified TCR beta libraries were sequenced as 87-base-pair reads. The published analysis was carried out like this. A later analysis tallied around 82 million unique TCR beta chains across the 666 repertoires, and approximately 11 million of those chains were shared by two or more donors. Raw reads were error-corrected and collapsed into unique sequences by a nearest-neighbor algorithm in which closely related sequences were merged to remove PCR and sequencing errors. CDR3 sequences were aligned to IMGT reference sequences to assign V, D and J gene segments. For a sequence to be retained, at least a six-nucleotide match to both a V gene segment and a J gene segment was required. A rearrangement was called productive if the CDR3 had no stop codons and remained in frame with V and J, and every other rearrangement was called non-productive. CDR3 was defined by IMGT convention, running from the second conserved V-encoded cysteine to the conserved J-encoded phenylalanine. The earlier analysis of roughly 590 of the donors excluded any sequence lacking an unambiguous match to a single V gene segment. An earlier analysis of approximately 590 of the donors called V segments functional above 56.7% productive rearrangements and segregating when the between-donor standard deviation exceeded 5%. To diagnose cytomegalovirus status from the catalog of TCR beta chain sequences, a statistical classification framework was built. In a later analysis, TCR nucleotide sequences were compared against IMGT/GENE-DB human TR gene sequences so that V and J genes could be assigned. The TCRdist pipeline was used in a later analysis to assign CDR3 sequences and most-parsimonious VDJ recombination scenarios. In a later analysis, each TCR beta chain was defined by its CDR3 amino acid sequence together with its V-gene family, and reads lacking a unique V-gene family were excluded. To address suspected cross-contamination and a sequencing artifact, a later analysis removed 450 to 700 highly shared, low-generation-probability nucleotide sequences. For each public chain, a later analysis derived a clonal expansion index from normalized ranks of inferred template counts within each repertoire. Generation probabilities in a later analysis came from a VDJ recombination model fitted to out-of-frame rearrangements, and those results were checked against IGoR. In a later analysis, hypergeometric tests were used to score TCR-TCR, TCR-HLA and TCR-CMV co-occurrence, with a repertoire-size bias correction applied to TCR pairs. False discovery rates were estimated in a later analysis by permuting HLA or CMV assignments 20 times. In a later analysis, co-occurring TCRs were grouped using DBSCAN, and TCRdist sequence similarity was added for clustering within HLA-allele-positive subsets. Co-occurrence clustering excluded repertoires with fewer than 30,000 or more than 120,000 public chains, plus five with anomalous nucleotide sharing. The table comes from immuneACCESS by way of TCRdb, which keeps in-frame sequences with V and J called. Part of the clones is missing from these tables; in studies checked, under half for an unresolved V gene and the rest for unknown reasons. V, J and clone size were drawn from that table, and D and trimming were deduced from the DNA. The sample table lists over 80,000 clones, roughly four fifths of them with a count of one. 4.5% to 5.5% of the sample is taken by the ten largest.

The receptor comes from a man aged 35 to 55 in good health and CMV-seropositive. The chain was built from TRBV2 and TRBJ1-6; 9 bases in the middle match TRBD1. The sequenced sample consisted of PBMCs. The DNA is TGTGCCAGCAGGGACGACAGGGGGTTGGGCTCACCCCTCCACTTT. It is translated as CASRDDRGLGSPLHF.